This TCR beta chain originates from a study of blood T cell repertoires in COVID-19. Study summary: Samples taken during acute and convalescent COVID-19 were collected in the United States, Italy and Spain.

Participants, about 18 to 95 years old, spanned 24 US areas. Cohort 3 recovery required two negative PCRs, clearance, or symptom resolution. The V end lost 2 bases, the J end lost 1 base, and 14 bases lay between the germline ends. This CDR3 spans 16 amino acids. Germline V gene lookup returns CDR1 SEHNR and CDR2 FQNEAQ (reference sequence). In the authors' methods: Reference gene primers were amplified, and this amplification served to estimate nucleated cell counts. Sequencing was performed with immunoSEQ multiplex PCR; in TCRdb, only in-frame clones are kept and a portion is missing. The V and J calls and clone size were taken over from that table, and D and trimming were inferred from the DNA. The sample gives approximately 130,000 clones, 80% to 90% of which show up once; approximately 2.3% is in the top ten.

Sequencing input: PBMCs or T cells enriched from blood (not recorded which). This sequence joins TRBV7-9 and TRBJ2-5; D not resolved. The TCR originated in a woman in her 50s who had recovered from COVID-19. CDR3 DNA: TGTGCCAGCAGCTTACATTCCTATGACTTCCAAGAGACCCAGTACTTC. It codes for CASSLHSYDFQETQYF.